This T cell receptor beta chain was documented in a study of blood T cell repertoires in COVID-19. Study background: The United States, Italy and Spain supplied acute and convalescent COVID-19 samples. PBMCs, B-cell-depleted T cells, or T cells were the source of the cDNA or gDNA that made up the material.

There are 14 residues in the CDR3. From germline, CDR1 is SNHLY and CDR2 FYNNEI. The V gene lost 6 bases and the J gene lost 4 bases, with 13 bases spanning the gap. This clone has just one count. Sequenced by immunoSEQ multiplex PCR; TCRdb stores in-frame clones only, minus some. The table includes 99,000 or so clones, roughly 79% detected once. The sequenced sample consisted of peripheral blood. The receptor was isolated from an older man with acute or convalescent COVID-19. The chain carries TRBV2 and TRBJ1-5; a weak D match, TRBD1 (6 bases). For the CDR3, the DNA is TGTGCCAGCAGCCCCAGCGACAGGAATCAGCCCCAGCATTTT. Protein product: CASSPSDRNQPQHF. The full variable domain, completed using reference TRBV2 and TRBJ1-5, is EPEVTQTPSHQVTQMGQEVILRCVPISNHLYFYWYRQILGQKVEFLVSFYNNEISEKSEIFDDQFSVERPDGSNFTLKIRSTKLEDSAMYFCASSPSDRNQPQHFGDGTRLSIL.